The 5 T cell receptor beta chains reported below all come from one sample, sequenced in a study of OX40 agonist ivuxolimab in advanced cancers. Clones were sequenced by immunoSEQ multiplex PCR, and TCRdb holds only the in-frame ones, with some missing. The table lists about 10,000 clones, roughly four fifths of them singletons. The material sequenced was CD4+ or CD8+ T cells sorted from blood, taken in a trial of the OX40 agonist ivuxolimab. These receptors all come from an adult with an advanced solid tumor such as melanoma, head and neck, liver or kidney cancer.

V gene TRBV4-3 combines with J gene TRBJ2-7; D is unclear. CDR3 length: 14 residues. V was cut by 1 base and J by 0 bases, with 7 bases left in between. Germline V CDR1 and CDR2: LGHNA, YSLEER. The CDR3 loop reads CASSQVAASYEQYF. CDR3 in DNA: TGCGCCAGCAGCCAAGTTGCAGCCTCCTACGAGCAGTACTTC.

The chain combines TRBV2 with TRBJ2-5, with D tentatively TRBD1 (6 bases). The DNA end is a closer match to TRBJ2-7, so the J assignment may be wrong. Germline V CDR1 and CDR2: SNHLY, FYNNEI. This CDR3 spans 14 amino acids. Here the CDR3 DNA reads TGTGCCAGCATTTGGACAGTGAGGGAGCACGAGCAGTACTTC. Translation gives CASIWTVREHEQYF.

V gene TRBV27 combines with J gene TRBJ1-1; D is ambiguous. V lost 5 bases, J lost 3 bases, and 10 bases lay in between. CDR1 is MNHEY and CDR2 is SMNVEV in the germline V gene (reference sequence). This CDR3 has 13 residues. The CDR3 protein is CASSHIGDTEAFF. CDR3 nucleotides: TGTGCCAGCAGTCACATCGGGGACACTGAAGCTTTCTTT.

This rearrangement joins TRBV27 to TRBJ2-4; the match to TRBD2 covers 7 bases. In germline, CDR1 is MNHEY, CDR2 SMNVEV (reference sequence). Germline trimming cut 4 bases from V and 0 bases from J; bases unmatched to any gene: 9. The CDR3 has 17 residues. DNA for the CDR3: TGTGCCAGCAGTTCCATCCAAGCGGGATTAGCCAAAAACATTCAGTACTTC. It specifies CASSSIQAGLAKNIQYF.

In its sample, this clone is medium-sized. The chain carries TRBV4-1 and TRBJ2-4; D unresolved. V lost 1 base to trimming and J lost 8 bases, with 3 bases between them. This CDR3 has 11 residues. Germline V lookup: CDR1 MGHRA, CDR2 YSYEKL. CDR3 nucleotides: TGCGCCAGCAGCCAAGGTTACATTCAGTACTTC. Its translation: CASSQGYIQYF.